The rows below give T cell receptor beta chains drawn from one sample of a study of T cell clones after liver transplantation. Here immunoSEQ multiplex PCR was the method, and the copy in TCRdb shows in-frame clones only, minus some. There are 75,000 to 100,000 clones in the sample; roughly 82% occur only once, and less than 0.6% lies in the top ten. This specimen consisted of CD4+ T cells from blood, obtained roughly 3.5 years after liver transplant. The receptors come from a human patient who received a liver transplant. Among the T cells, some may be from the graft donor. CDR3s include the opening cysteine and the closing phenylalanine or tryptophan. D genes are given only for firm matches. The size field is filled for only some rows; it gives once, few, many or a size class.

CDR3 protein | CDR3 DNA | D gene | CDR3 length | J gene | V gene | clone size
CASGLVLVGGSYNEQFF | TGTGCTAGTGGTTTGGTACTCGTGGGCGGCTCCTACAATGAGCAGTTCTTC | . | 17 | TRBJ2-1 | TRBV12-5 | .
CASSLGRGARGQPQHF | TGTGCCAGCAGCTTGGGTAGGGGGGCGAGGGGTCAGCCCCAGCATTTT | . | 16 | TRBJ1-5 | TRBV5-8 | .
CASSLVASGSTDTQYF | TGCGCCAGCAGCTTGGTGGCTAGCGGGAGCACAGATACGCAGTATTTT | TRBD2 | 16 | TRBJ2-3 | TRBV5-1 | .
CASSSFGASQPQHF | TGTGCCAGCAGTTCTTTCGGGGCGAGTCAGCCCCAGCATTTT | . | 14 | TRBJ1-5 | TRBV6-5 | .
CASSLESVGAEAFF | TGTGCCAGCAGCTTAGAATCGGTTGGCGCTGAAGCTTTCTTT | . | 14 | TRBJ1-1 | TRBV7-9 | .
CASKLAEHYNEQFF | TGTGCCAGCAAACTAGCGGAACATTACAATGAGCAGTTCTTC | TRBD2 | 14 | TRBJ2-1 | TRBV2 | .
CAWSRFRSNEQFF | TGTGCCTGGAGTAGGTTTAGGTCAAATGAGCAGTTCTTC | . | 13 | TRBJ2-1 | TRBV30 | .
CASSLAGEAYNEQFF | TGTGCCAGCAGTTTGGCGGGAGAAGCATACAATGAGCAGTTCTTC | TRBD2 | 15 | TRBJ2-1 | TRBV28 | .
CASKREASYNEQFF | TGTGCCAGCAAGCGGGAGGCCTCCTACAATGAGCAGTTCTTC | TRBD2 | 14 | TRBJ2-1 | TRBV2 | .
CASRRGGTARSTDTQYF | TGTGCCAGCAGGAGGGGGGGTACCGCTCGAAGCACAGATACGCAGTATTTT | . | 17 | TRBJ2-3 | TRBV2 | .
CASSISGIWTDTQYF | TGTGCCAGCAGTATAAGCGGGATATGGACAGATACGCAGTATTTT | TRBD2 | 15 | TRBJ2-3 | TRBV6-5 | .
CASIARGRPGQPQHF | TGTGCCAGTATAGCAAGGGGGCGCCCGGGGCAGCCCCAGCATTTT | TRBD1 | 15 | TRBJ1-5 | TRBV19 | .
CASSLHGQGPYNEQFF | TGCGCCAGCAGCCTACACGGACAGGGGCCGTACAATGAGCAGTTCTTC | TRBD1 | 16 | TRBJ2-1 | TRBV5-1 | once
CASSVQGIHTEAFF | TGTGCCAGTAGTGTACAGGGTATCCACACTGAAGCTTTCTTT | . | 14 | TRBJ1-1 | TRBV19 | .
CASLPRDMMNTEAFF | TGTGCCAGCCTGCCCCGGGACATGATGAACACTGAAGCTTTCTTT | . | 15 | TRBJ1-1 | TRBV6-6 | .
CASRDRGREKLFF | TGTGCCAGCAGAGACAGGGGGCGGGAAAAACTGTTTTTT | TRBD1 | 13 | TRBJ1-4 | TRBV6-6 | .
CASSRGLAGGTYNEQFF | TGTGCCAGCAGCCGGGGACTAGCGGGAGGCACATACAATGAGCAGTTCTTC | TRBD2 | 17 | TRBJ2-1 | TRBV5-4 | .
CASSPMAGVNTEAFF | TGTGCCAGCAGCCCCATGGCAGGTGTGAACACTGAAGCTTTCTTT | . | 15 | TRBJ1-1 | TRBV6-5 | .
CASKRDSYNEQFF | TGTGCCAGCAAGAGAGACTCCTACAATGAGCAGTTCTTC | . | 13 | TRBJ2-1 | TRBV6-5 | .
CASRLAPSSVDTQYF | TGTGCCAGCAGGCTGGCCCCATCTAGTGTAGATACGCAGTATTTT | . | 15 | TRBJ2-3 | TRBV5-6 | .
CASMGGGSYNEQFF | TGTGCCAGCATGGGCGGAGGTAGCTACAATGAGCAGTTCTTC | . | 14 | TRBJ2-1 | TRBV27 | .
CASSFRLMNTEAFF | TGTGCCAGCAGTTTTCGGCTAATGAACACTGAAGCTTTCTTT | . | 14 | TRBJ1-1 | TRBV28 | .
CAIGVGDRVPHEQYF | TGTGCCATTGGGGTGGGGGACAGGGTCCCCCACGAGCAGTACTTC | TRBD1 | 15 | TRBJ2-7 | TRBV10-3 | .
CASHGAGATTTLGEQYF | TGTGCCAGCCATGGAGCAGGGGCCACCACAACTCTCGGAGAGCAGTACTTC | . | 17 | TRBJ2-7 | TRBV5-4 | .
CASSKEILAGEETQYF | TGTGCCAGCAGCAAAGAAATTCTAGCGGGAGAAGAGACCCAGTACTTC | . | 16 | TRBJ2-5 | TRBV21-1 | .
CASSGQGADKATGEQYF | TGTGCCAGCAGTGGACAGGGAGCGGACAAGGCTACGGGGGAGCAGTACTTC | TRBD1 | 17 | TRBJ2-7 | TRBV27 | once
CASSFRPLTGEEQYF | TGTGCCAGCAGCTTCCGCCCCTTGACAGGGGAAGAGCAGTACTTC | TRBD1 | 15 | TRBJ2-7 | TRBV7-8 | .
CASSPGQGGPNTIYF | TGCGCCAGCAGTCCCGGGCAGGGAGGTCCAAACACCATATATTTT | . | 15 | TRBJ1-3 | TRBV5-1 | once
CASSYLAQESQYF | TGTGCCAGCAGTTACCTAGCGCAAGAGTCCCAGTACTTC | . | 13 | TRBJ2-5 | TRBV6-6 | .
CASRRTSTGELFF | TGTGCCAGCAGAAGGACCAGCACCGGGGAGCTGTTTTTT | . | 13 | TRBJ2-2 | TRBV6-6 | .
CASSANWDGNTEAFF | TGTGCCAGCAGTGCTAATTGGGACGGAAACACTGAAGCTTTCTTT | . | 15 | TRBJ1-1 | TRBV6-1 | .
CASSPTGQGAHTEAFF | TGTGCCAGCAGCCCCACCGGGCAGGGGGCGCACACTGAAGCTTTCTTT | TRBD1 | 16 | TRBJ1-1 | TRBV7-9 | once
CASTLPSPYEQYF | TGTGCCAGCACTCTACCATCTCCCTACGAGCAGTACTTC | . | 13 | TRBJ2-7 | TRBV6-1 | once
CASSVVGAARTGELFF | TGTGCCAGCAGCGTAGTAGGGGCGGCGAGGACCGGGGAGCTGTTTTTT | . | 16 | TRBJ2-2 | TRBV9 | .
CASSIGQYNEQFF | TGTGCTAGCAGTATAGGACAGTACAATGAGCAGTTCTTC | . | 13 | TRBJ2-1 | TRBV7-7 | .
CASSSLGKDFSYNEQFF | TGTGCCAGCAGCTCCCTGGGGAAGGATTTCTCCTACAATGAGCAGTTCTTC | . | 17 | TRBJ2-1 | TRBV13 | .
CASSPGLASSYEQYF | TGTGCCAGCAGCCCTGGACTAGCCAGCTCCTACGAGCAGTACTTC | TRBD2 | 15 | TRBJ2-7 | TRBV7-2 | .
CASSEQGGGGEKLFF | TGTGCCAGCAGTGAGCAAGGAGGGGGAGGAGAAAAACTGTTTTTT | . | 15 | TRBJ1-4 | TRBV2 | .
CATSSGGGRPTDTQYF | TGTGCCACCAGCAGCGGGGGCGGGAGGCCCACAGATACGCAGTATTTT | TRBD2 | 16 | TRBJ2-3 | TRBV15 | .
CASSIRRGIRTKNTGELFF | TGTGCCAGTAGTATCCGCCGAGGAATAAGGACTAAGAACACCGGGGAGCTGTTTTTT | . | 19 | TRBJ2-2 | TRBV19 | once
CASSGRRERLSTDTQYF | TGTGCCAGCAGCGGCCGGAGAGAGCGCCTAAGCACAGATACGCAGTATTTT | . | 17 | TRBJ2-3 | TRBV7-9 | .
CASRPVRENGELFF | TGTGCCAGTCGTCCCGTCCGGGAGAACGGGGAGCTGTTTTTT | . | 14 | TRBJ2-2 | TRBV6-1 | few
CASSLGFGGQGASGAKNIQYF | TGTGCCAGCAGTTTGGGTTTTGGGGGACAGGGGGCCAGTGGGGCCAAAAACATTCAGTACTTC | TRBD1 | 21 | TRBJ2-4 | TRBV28 | .
CASSIGDSYYGYTF | TGTGCCAGTAGTATTGGGGATTCGTACTATGGCTACACCTTC | . | 14 | TRBJ1-2 | TRBV19 | .
CASSYSPTGGTEAFF | TGTGCCAGCAGTTACTCCCCGACAGGTGGGACTGAAGCTTTCTTT | . | 15 | TRBJ1-1 | TRBV6-6 | .
CASARTAATDTQYF | TGTGCCAGCGCAAGAACAGCGGCAACAGATACGCAGTATTTT | . | 14 | TRBJ2-3 | TRBV2 | .
CASSLAGGNYNEQFF | TGTGCCAGCAGCTTGGCCGGGGGCAACTACAATGAGCAGTTCTTC | . | 15 | TRBJ2-1 | TRBV5-6 | .
CASSYGRVETQYF | TGTGCCAGCAGTTACGGCAGGGTAGAGACCCAGTACTTC | . | 13 | TRBJ2-5 | TRBV6-5 | .
CASSLSGLAATYEQYF | TGTGCCAGCAGTTTATCGGGGCTAGCTGCTACCTACGAGCAGTACTTC | . | 16 | TRBJ2-7 | TRBV27 | .
CASSEEATANQPQHF | TGTGCCAGCAGTGAAGAGGCCACCGCTAATCAGCCCCAGCATTTT | . | 15 | TRBJ1-5 | TRBV2 | .
CASSLGLVNNEQFF | TGTGCCAGCAGCCTCGGACTAGTTAACAATGAGCAGTTCTTC | TRBD2 | 14 | TRBJ2-1 | TRBV7-9 | .
CASSPMGGENPGGEQFF | TGTGCCAGCAGTCCCATGGGCGGGGAGAACCCGGGCGGTGAGCAGTTCTTC | . | 17 | TRBJ2-1 | TRBV28 | .
CASRGTVQETQYF | TGTGCCAGCAGAGGGACAGTCCAAGAGACCCAGTACTTC | TRBD1 | 13 | TRBJ2-5 | TRBV28 | .
CASSLGQTNTGELFF | TGTGCCAGCAGCTTGGGGCAGACGAACACCGGGGAGCTGTTTTTT | . | 15 | TRBJ2-2 | TRBV5-5 | once
CASSLTGAGNQPQHF | TGTGCCAGCAGTTTGACCGGGGCTGGCAATCAGCCCCAGCATTTT | . | 15 | TRBJ1-5 | TRBV28 | .
CASGTLRQETQYF | TGCGCCAGCGGGACCCTGCGCCAAGAGACCCAGTACTTC | . | 13 | TRBJ2-5 | TRBV10-2 | .
CASSHQTGGGRYSNQPQHF | TGTGCCAGCAGCCACCAGACAGGGGGAGGGCGGTATAGCAATCAGCCCCAGCATTTT | TRBD1 | 19 | TRBJ1-5 | TRBV4-2 | .
CASSLTPRGTSGGTQYF | TGTGCTAGCAGCTTAACCCCCCGTGGGACTAGTGGCGGGACCCAGTACTTC | TRBD2 | 17 | TRBJ2-5 | TRBV7-7 | .